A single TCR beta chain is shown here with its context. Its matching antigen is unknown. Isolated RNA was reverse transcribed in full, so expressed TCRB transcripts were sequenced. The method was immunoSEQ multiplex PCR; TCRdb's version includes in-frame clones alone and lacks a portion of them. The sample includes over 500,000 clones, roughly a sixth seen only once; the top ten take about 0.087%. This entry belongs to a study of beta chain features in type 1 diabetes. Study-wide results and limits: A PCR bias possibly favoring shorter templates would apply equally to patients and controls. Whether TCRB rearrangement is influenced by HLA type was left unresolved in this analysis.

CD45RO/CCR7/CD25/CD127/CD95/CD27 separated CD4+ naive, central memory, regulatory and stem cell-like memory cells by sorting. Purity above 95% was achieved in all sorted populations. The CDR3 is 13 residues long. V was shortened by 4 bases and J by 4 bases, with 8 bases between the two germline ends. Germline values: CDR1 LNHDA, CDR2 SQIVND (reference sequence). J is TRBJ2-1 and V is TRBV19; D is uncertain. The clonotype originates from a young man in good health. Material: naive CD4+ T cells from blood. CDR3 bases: TGTGCCAGTAGTAAGGCGCGGTACAATGAGCAGTTCTTC. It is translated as CASSKARYNEQFF.